This entry concerns a single T cell receptor (beta chain). Its antigen is not identified. Single viable CD3+CD4+CD8-CD45RO+ cells were sorted as the memory CD4+ T cells. Positive selection with CD4 microbeads enriched total CD4+ T cells. Original analysis: After removing out-of-frame reads, around 2,100,000 distinct TCRbeta sequences remained. TCRdb's table, derived via immunoSEQ multiplex PCR, lists solely in-frame clones and lacks some. V and J calls and clone size are those listed in that table; D and trimming were worked out from the DNA. The top ten hold 2% of the sample, which has 50,000 or so clones, approximately 82% seen once. The V end lost 1 base, the J end lost 3 bases, and 15 bases lay between the germline ends. CDR1 is LGHNA and CDR2 is YNFKEQ in the germline V gene. The CDR3 sequence is 17 residues long. This sample was included in a study of memory CD4+ T cells and cytomegalovirus serostatus. Study-wide context: Of the healthy Belgian adults, 9 were CMV seropositive and fewer than 30 seronegative. Overall study findings and caveats: A US-trained random forest predicted CMV serostatus with median AUC about 0.92.

The sequenced sample consisted of memory CD4+ T cells from blood. This rearrangement joins TRBV4-2 to TRBJ1-4; no reliable D call. This TCR derives from an adult in good health and CMV-seropositive. The CDR3 nucleotides read TGTGCCAGCAGCCAAGGGGGAGGGAGTATTGCTAATGAAAAACTGTTTTTT. Its translation is CASSQGGGSIANEKLFF.